Here is one TCR beta chain with its context. This entry belongs to a study of shared clonotypes between healthy human individuals. Using immunoSEQ multiplex PCR, the repertoire was profiled, and TCRdb retains in-frame clones only, with some absent. This sample has about 2.5 million clones, with roughly 90% found just once. J gave up 6 bases and V 7 bases, and 8 bases lay outside the gene matches. The CDR3 has 15 amino acids. CDR1 and CDR2 (germline): SGHRS, YFSETQ. V usage is TRBV5-1 and J usage is TRBJ2-1, with TRBD2 matching 12 bases. Input material: naive CD4+ T cells from PBMCs. Subset indicated: CD45RA+ positively selected. This receptor was taken from a man between 18 and 29 years old in good health. Some clones in this sample may be carry-over from other donors' samples. In DNA form, the CDR3 reads TGCGCCAGCGTGCCACAGACTAGCGGGAGCAATGAGCAGTTCTTC. Translating it yields CASVPQTSGSNEQFF.